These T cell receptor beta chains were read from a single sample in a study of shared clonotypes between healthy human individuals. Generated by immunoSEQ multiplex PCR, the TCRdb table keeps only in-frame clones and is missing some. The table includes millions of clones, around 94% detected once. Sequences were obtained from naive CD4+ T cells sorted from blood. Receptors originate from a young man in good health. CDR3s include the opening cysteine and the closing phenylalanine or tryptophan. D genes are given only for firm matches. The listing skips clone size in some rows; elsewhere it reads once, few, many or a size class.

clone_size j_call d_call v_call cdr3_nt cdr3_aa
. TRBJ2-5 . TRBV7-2 TGTGCCAGCAGCTTCTCACTGGGTTCCCAGTACTTC CASSFSLGSQYF
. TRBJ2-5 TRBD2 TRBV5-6 TGTGCCAGCAGCTTGGGTTCTAGCGGGGGTGTAGAGACCCAGTACTTC CASSLGSSGGVETQYF
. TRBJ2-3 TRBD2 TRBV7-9 TGTGCCAGCAGCTCCCGGGAGGCAGATACGCAGTATTTT CASSSREADTQYF
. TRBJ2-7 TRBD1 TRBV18 TGTGCCAGCTCACCCCAGGGGGCGGGGGAGCAGTACTTC CASSPQGAGEQYF
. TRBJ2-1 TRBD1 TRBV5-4 TGTGCCAGCAGCTGGACAGGACGGGACAATGAGCAGTTCTTC CASSWTGRDNEQFF
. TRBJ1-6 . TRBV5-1 TGCGCCAGCAGCTTCGGTCCTACCACGAGTAATTCACCCCTCCACTTT CASSFGPTTSNSPLHF
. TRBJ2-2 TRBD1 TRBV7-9 TGTGCCAGCAGCTCGGGACAGGGGGACACCGGGGAGCTGTTTTTT CASSSGQGDTGELFF
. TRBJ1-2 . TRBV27 TGTGCCAGCAGTATAAACAGAGTCTATGGCTACACCTTC CASSINRVYGYTF
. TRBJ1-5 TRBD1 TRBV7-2 TGTGCCAGCAGCTTGGGACAGGGAAGCAATCAGCCCCAGCATTTT CASSLGQGSNQPQHF
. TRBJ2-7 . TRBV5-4 TGTGCCAGCAGCTTGAAGACGCGCTCCTACGAGCAGTACTTC CASSLKTRSYEQYF
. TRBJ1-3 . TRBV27 TGTGCCAGCAGTACCTCTGGAAACACCATATATTTT CASSTSGNTIYF
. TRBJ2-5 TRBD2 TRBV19 TGTGCCAGTAGCCGGGGACTAGCACCTGAGACCCAGTACTTC CASSRGLAPETQYF
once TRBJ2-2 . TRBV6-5 TGTGCCAAGAGGCAGACAGTCAATGGCGGGGAGCTGTTTTTT CAKRQTVNGGELFF
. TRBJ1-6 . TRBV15 TGTGCCACCAGCTCCTTTCCCAGCGGAAATTCACCCCTCCACTTT CATSSFPSGNSPLHF
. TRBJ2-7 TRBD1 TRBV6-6 TGTGCCGGCAGACCGGGACAGGGGTTTTACGAGCAGTACTTC CAGRPGQGFYEQYF
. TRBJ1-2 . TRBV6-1 TGTGCCAGCAGTGAAATGCTTGGCGTTTATGGCTACACCTTC CASSEMLGVYGYTF
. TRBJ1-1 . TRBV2 TGTGCCAGCAGCGGTCAGGGGAGGAACACTGAAGCTTTCTTT CASSGQGRNTEAFF
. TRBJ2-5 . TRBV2 TGTGCCAGCAGTACGCTCCGAGAGACCCAGTACTTC CASSTLRETQYF
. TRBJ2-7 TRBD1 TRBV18 TGTGCCAGCTCACCAGCGACAGGGAACGAGCAGTACTTC CASSPATGNEQYF
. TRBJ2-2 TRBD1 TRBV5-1 TGCGCCAGCAGTCAGGGGGACACCGGGGAGCTGTTTTTT CASSQGDTGELFF
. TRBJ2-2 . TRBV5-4 TGTGCCAGCAGCTCCCCCCTGGGAACCGGGGAGCTGTTTTTT CASSSPLGTGELFF
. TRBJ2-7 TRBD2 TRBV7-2 TGTGCCAGCAGCTTAGTGGGGACTAGCGCCGGCGAGCAGTACTTC CASSLVGTSAGEQYF
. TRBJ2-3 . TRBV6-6 TGTGCCAGCAGTAGGATGTCTAGCACAGATACGCAGTATTTT CASSRMSSTDTQYF
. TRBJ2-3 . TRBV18 TGTGCCAGCTCACCAGCGACAGGGAGGTCAGATACGCAGTATTTT CASSPATGRSDTQYF
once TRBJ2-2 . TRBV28 TGTGCCAGCAGTTTTGCCCGATGGGGCGGGACAGCAAACACCGGGGAGCTGTTTTTT CASSFARWGGTANTGELFF
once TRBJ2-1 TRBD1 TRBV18 TGTGCCAGCTCACCCGGGACAGGGGAGAATGAGCAGTTCTTC CASSPGTGENEQFF
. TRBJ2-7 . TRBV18 TGTGCCAGCTCACTCATTGGAAGTTACGAGCAGTACTTC CASSLIGSYEQYF
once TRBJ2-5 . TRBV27 TGTGCCAGCTGGCGGGGCCCCAAAGAGACCCAGTACTTC CASWRGPKETQYF
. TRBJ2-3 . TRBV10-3 TGTGCCATCACGATGACGGAGACTAGCACAGATACGCAGTATTTT CAITMTETSTDTQYF
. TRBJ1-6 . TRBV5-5 TGTGCCAGCAGCAAGGGTAATTCACCCCTCCACTTT CASSKGNSPLHF
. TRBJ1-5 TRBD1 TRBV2 TGTGCCAGTTCCCAGGGACAGTTGGGCAATCAGCCCCAGCATTTT CASSQGQLGNQPQHF
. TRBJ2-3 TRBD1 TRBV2 TGTGCCAGCAGTCGGGACAGCGCTACTCGCACAGATACGCAGTATTTT CASSRDSATRTDTQYF
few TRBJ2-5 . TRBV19 TGTGCCAGTAGTACCCATACTAGTTCGGAGACCCAGTACTTC CASSTHTSSETQYF
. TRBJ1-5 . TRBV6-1 TGTGCCAGTAAAGGGGGAGAAATAAACAATCAGCCCCAGCATTTT CASKGGEINNQPQHF
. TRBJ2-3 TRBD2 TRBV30 TGTGCCTGGAGCCCCCTAGCGGGGAACACAGATACGCAGTATTTT CAWSPLAGNTDTQYF
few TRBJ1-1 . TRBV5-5 TGTGCCAGCAGCCTCGCGGGGGGGAACACTGAAGCTTTCTTT CASSLAGGNTEAFF
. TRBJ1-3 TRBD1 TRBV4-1 TGCGCCAGCAGCCACGGGACAGGGGGACCGAGGGGAAACACCATATATTTT CASSHGTGGPRGNTIYF
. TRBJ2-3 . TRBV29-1 TGCAGCGTTGAATCCCGGTTAGATACGCAGTATTTT CSVESRLDTQYF
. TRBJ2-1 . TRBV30 TGTGCGGGGGGCCGGGACACTTACAATGAGCAGTTCTTC CAGGRDTYNEQFF
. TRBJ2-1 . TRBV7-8 TGTGCCAGCAGCCCCTATTTACAGGCCCTTGGCTCCTACAATGAGCAGTTCTTC CASSPYLQALGSYNEQFF
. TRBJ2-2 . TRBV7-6 TGTGCCAGCAGCTTTAGGGAGAACACCGGGGAGCTGTTTTTT CASSFRENTGELFF
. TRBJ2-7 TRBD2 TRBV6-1 TGTGCCAGCAGTGAACTAGCGGGAAGGTACGAGCAGTACTTC CASSELAGRYEQYF
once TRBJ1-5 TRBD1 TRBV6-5 TGTGCCAGCAGGACAGGGGGCGGGAATCAGCCCCAGCATTTT CASRTGGGNQPQHF
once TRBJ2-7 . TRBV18 TGTGCCAGCTCACGACAAGGGCAATACGAGCAGTACTTC CASSRQGQYEQYF
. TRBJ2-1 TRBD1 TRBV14 TGTGCCAGCAGCCGAGCTCCGGGACAGGGCCGCACCGGGCAGTTCTTC CASSRAPGQGRTGQFF
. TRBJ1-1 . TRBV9 TGTGCCAGAGTTATGGCGGGGGCAGGGGAAGAAGTTGAAGCTTTCTTT CARVMAGAGEEVEAFF
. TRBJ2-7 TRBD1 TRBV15 TGTGCCACCAGCAGAGGCCGGGGACAGGCTTTCTACGAGCAGTACTTC CATSRGRGQAFYEQYF
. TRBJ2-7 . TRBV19 TGTGCCAGTAGTCCGGATGAAAGGGTTTACGAGCAGTACTTC CASSPDERVYEQYF
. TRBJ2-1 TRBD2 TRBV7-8 TGTGCCAGCAGCTTAAGGCGGGAGGGGGAGCAGTTCTTC CASSLRREGEQFF
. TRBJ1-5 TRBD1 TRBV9 TGTGCCAGCAGCAGGACAGGGGAGACGCCCCAGCATTTT CASSRTGETPQHF
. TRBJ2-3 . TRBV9 TGTGCCAGCAGCCCCTCGATGGTTCTTCGGACAGATACGCAGTATTTT CASSPSMVLRTDTQYF